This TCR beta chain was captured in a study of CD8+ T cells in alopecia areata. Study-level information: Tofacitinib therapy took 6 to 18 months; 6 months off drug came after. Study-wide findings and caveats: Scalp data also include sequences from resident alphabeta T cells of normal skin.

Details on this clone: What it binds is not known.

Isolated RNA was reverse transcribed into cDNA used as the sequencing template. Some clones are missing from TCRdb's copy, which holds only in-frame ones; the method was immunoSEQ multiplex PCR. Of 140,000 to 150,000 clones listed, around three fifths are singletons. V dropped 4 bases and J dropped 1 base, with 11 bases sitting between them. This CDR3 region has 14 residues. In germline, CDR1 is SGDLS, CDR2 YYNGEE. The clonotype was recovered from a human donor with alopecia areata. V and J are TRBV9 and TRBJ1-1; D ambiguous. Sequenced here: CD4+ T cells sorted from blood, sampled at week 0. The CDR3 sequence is CASSLPGGNTEAFF. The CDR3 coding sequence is TGTGCCAGCAGCCTGCCCGGTGGGAACACTGAAGCTTTCTTT.